Listed here are 24 T cell receptor beta chains from one sample, sequenced in a study of CD8+ T cells in alopecia areata (dated by TCRdb to the late 2010s). The time point tag for this specimen amounts to: about 5 months on oral tofacitinib. The sample's treatment or condition label is to be understood as: oral pan-JAK inhibitor, 5-10 mg twice daily. The library was obtained by the immunoSEQ multiplex PCR assay. RNA was extracted from all samples and reverse transcribed into cDNA, which served as template for TCR sequencing. TCRdb mirrors the immuneACCESS table, restricted to in-frame sequences. Some clones are absent from its copies; in checked studies, under half trace to an unresolved V gene, and the reason for the others is unknown. This sample lists 170,000 or so clones; roughly 62% were detected once. Of the sample, 10% to 15% falls within the top ten clones. The sample consisted of CD8+ T cells sorted from blood, taken at week 24, from a patient treated with tofacitinib. These TCRs come from a human donor with alopecia areata.

The chain joins TRBV30 to TRBJ1-1; possible D gene TRBD1, 6 bases. Trimming left V 5 bases short and J 7 bases short, with 17 bases between. Germline lookup yields CDR1 GTSNPN and CDR2 SVGIG (reference sequence). The CDR3 length is 13 residues. The CDR3 is CAWCLGGAYEAFF. In nucleotides, the CDR3 is TGTGCCTGGTGCTTGGGGGGCGCCTATGAAGCTTTCTTT.

The CDR3 nucleotides are TGCGCCAGCAGCTTACCAGGGGACAGCTACGAGCAGTACTTC. Translated, it gives CASSLPGDSYEQYF. The chain combines TRBV5-1 with TRBJ2-7, with 7 positions matching TRBD1. Germline V gene lookup returns CDR1 SGHRS and CDR2 YFSETQ. The CDR3 spans 14 residues. V shed 2 bases and J 3 bases; nucleotides not matched to a gene: 5. The full variable domain, in which reference TRBV5-1 and TRBJ2-7 provide the parts outside the CDR3, is KAGVTQTPRYLIKTRGQQVTLSCSPISGHRSVSWYQQTPGQGLQFLFEYFSETQRNKGNFPGRFSGRQFSNSRSEMNVSTLELGDSALYLCASSLPGDSYEQYFGPGTRLTVT.

A note on this clone: Other DNA sequences of this sample code for an identical CDR3. V and J are TRBV14 and TRBJ1-2; D gene ambiguous. Deletions cut 4 bases from V and 6 bases from J, with 12 bases between. The CDR3 loop spans 13 amino acids. Germline V gene sequence: CDR1 SGHDN, CDR2 FVKESK. The CDR3 spells CASSPLAGDGYTF. The CDR3 region has the DNA TGTGCCAGCAGCCCGCTGGCGGGAGATGGCTACACCTTC.

The chain employs TRBV15 and TRBJ2-7, with 11 bases aligning to TRBD2. Trimming cost V 3 bases and J 4 bases; bases outside gene matches: 8. Per germline, CDR1 LNHNV and CDR2 YYDKDF (reference sequence). The CDR3 sequence is 16 residues long. CDR3 DNA sequence: TGTGCCACCAGCAGCCTGACTAGCGGGGATCCTTACGAGCAGTACTTC. Its protein product is CATSSLTSGDPYEQYF.

This clone was recorded a few times. The rearrangement joins TRBV13 to TRBJ1-2, with D tentatively TRBD1 (6 bases). Between the trimmed V and J ends, which lost 0 bases and 6 bases, there was a span of 14 bases. This CDR3 has 15 amino acids. CDR1 is PRHDT and CDR2 is FYEKMQ in the germline V gene (reference sequence). This CDR3 is CASSLGRGLSDGYTF. The DNA for the CDR3 is TGTGCCAGCAGCTTAGGCAGGGGTTTGTCGGATGGCTACACCTTC.

The chain recombines TRBV25-1 with TRBJ2-1; weak D call: TRBD2 (5 bases). The CDR3 length is 12 residues. Trimming took off 11 bases at V and 8 bases at J, with 16 bases between the two ends. Per germline, CDR1 MGHDK and CDR2 SYGVNS. CDR3 nucleotide sequence: TGTGCCTCCCGGGGTGTACGGTATGAGCAGTTCTTC. It translates to CASRGVRYEQFF.

V gene TRBV7-9 combines with J gene TRBJ2-7; possible D gene TRBD2, 6 bases. The germline CDR1 and CDR2 sequences are SEHNR and FQNEAQ (reference sequence). The V and J ends lost 5 bases and 5 bases respectively, with 16 bases between them. The CDR3 extends over 14 amino acids. CDR3 in amino acids: CASSQLEGSDEQYF. The CDR3 DNA is TGTGCCAGCAGCCAACTGGAGGGGTCGGACGAGCAGTACTTC.

This chain links TRBV6-5 with TRBJ2-7; no definite D call. The V gene lost 0 bases and the J gene lost 7 bases, with 16 bases spanning the gap. The CDR3 is made up of 15 amino acids. Looked up from germline, CDR1 is MNHEY and CDR2 is SVGAGI. The CDR3 region is CASSYSLTQYGEQYF. The CDR3 nucleotides are TGTGCCAGCAGTTACTCCTTGACTCAGTATGGGGAGCAGTACTTC.

The genes are TRBV7-9 and TRBJ1-2, with D possibly being TRBD1 (5 bases). Germline CDR1 and CDR2: SEHNR and FQNEAQ (reference sequence). The CDR3 loop spans 15 amino acids. V lost 5 bases and J 4 bases, leaving 17 bases between the germline ends. The CDR3 nucleotides are TGTGCCAGCAGCCCCGACGCAGGGTATAGCTATGGCTACACCTTC. It translates to CASSPDAGYSYGYTF.

V usage is TRBV6-5 and J usage is TRBJ2-7; 9 bases match TRBD1. Germline lookup yields CDR1 MNHEY and CDR2 SVGAGI. The CDR3 is 15 residues long. J gave up 4 bases and V 5 bases, and 9 bases lay outside the gene matches. The CDR3 DNA reads TGTGCCAGCAGTCCCCGGACAGGGGATTGGTACGAGCAGTACTTC. Amino acid sequence: CASSPRTGDWYEQYF.

The CDR3 loop is CSVYLGLAGGLSSYNEQFF. The CDR3 DNA reads as TGCAGCGTCTACCTAGGACTAGCGGGGGGGCTGAGCTCCTACAATGAGCAGTTCTTC. V gene TRBV29-1 combines with J gene TRBJ2-1, with TRBD2 matching over 15 bases. The CDR3 covers 19 residues. CDR1 and CDR2 from the germline V gene are SQVTM and ANQGSEA. Trimming at V came to 6 bases and at J to 0 bases, leaving 12 bases not matched to a gene.

This clone was counted only a few times. The chain joins TRBV15 to TRBJ2-2; no firm D call. V lost 1 base, J lost 4 bases, and 4 bases lay in between. The CDR3 extends over 13 amino acids. Per the germline V gene, CDR1 is LNHNV and CDR2 is YYDKDF (reference sequence). The CDR3 loop is CATSRAATGELFF. The CDR3 region has the DNA TGTGCCACCAGCAGAGCAGCCACCGGGGAGCTGTTTTTT.

This chain uses TRBV30 with TRBJ2-3; TRBD2 agrees at 7 bases. J lost 1 base, V lost 5 bases, and 3 bases had no gene match. The CDR3 runs 13 residues. CDR1 is GTSNPN and CDR2 is SVGIG in the germline V gene (reference sequence). The CDR3 DNA reads as TGTGCCTGGGAGCGGGGCGGCACAGATACGCAGTATTTT. It specifies CAWERGGTDTQYF.

This chain connects TRBV6-4 to TRBJ2-2; possibly TRBD2 for D (5 bases). V was shortened by 0 bases and J by 3 bases, with 5 bases between the two germline ends. Germline V lookup: CDR1 MRHNA, CDR2 SNTAGT. The CDR3 covers 14 residues. The CDR3 nucleotides read TGTGCCAGCAGTGACTCTAGCGACACCGGGGAGCTGTTTTTT. Translation: CASSDSSDTGELFF.

This chain connects TRBV13 to TRBJ2-1; 10 bases are shared with TRBD2. The length of the CDR3 is 13 residues. J gave up 15 bases and V 5 bases, and 10 bases lay outside the gene matches. CDR1 and CDR2 (germline): PRHDT, FYEKMQ (reference sequence). This chain's CDR3 is CASSVSGGALWFF. CDR3 nucleotides: TGTGCCAGCAGCGTCAGCGGGGGGGCCTTGTGGTTCTTC.

V usage is TRBV6-5 and J usage is TRBJ1-2; tentatively, D is TRBD1 (6 bases). Germline assignment: CDR1 MNHEY and CDR2 SVGAGI. The length of the CDR3 is 13 residues. V dropped 8 bases and J dropped 7 bases, with 17 bases sitting between them. CDR3 DNA: TGTGCCAGCCGGACAGCGGACATATCTGGCTACACCTTC. As protein: CASRTADISGYTF.

In its sample, this clone was seen once. This chain links TRBV2 with TRBJ1-5, with TRBD1 as a possible D gene (6 bases). The V end lost 7 bases, the J end lost 6 bases, and 13 bases lay between the germline ends. CDR3 length: 13 residues. Germline V gene data show CDR1 as SNHLY and CDR2 as FYNNEI. The CDR3 coding sequence is TGTGCCAGCATAGGGGGGGACGGTCAGCCCCAGCATTTT. It translates to CASIGGDGQPQHF.

This clone was counted a few times. The chain employs TRBV2 and TRBJ2-1, with TRBD2 identical over 7 bases. CDR1 is SNHLY, CDR2 FYNNEI, per germline. J gave up 10 bases and V 7 bases, and 10 bases lay outside the gene matches. The CDR3 has 13 residues. The CDR3 reads CASTEAGREEQFF. The CDR3 nucleotides are TGTGCCAGCACCGAAGCGGGGAGGGAGGAGCAGTTCTTC.

The rearrangement links TRBV9 to TRBJ2-6, with 7 bases identical to TRBD1. CDR1 is SGDLS, CDR2 YYNGEE, per germline. This CDR3 region has 18 residues. With 3 bases clipped from V and 0 bases from J, the junction kept 9 bases outside the gene matches. CDR3 sequence: CASSDQRTGSSGANVLTF. CDR3 DNA: TGTGCCAGCAGCGACCAGCGGACAGGAAGCTCTGGGGCCAACGTCCTGACTTTC.

J is TRBJ2-2 and V is TRBV29-1, with 9 bases identical to TRBD1. After removal of 6 bases from V and 7 bases from J, the junction contained 3 bases not matched to a gene. Germline CDR1 SQVTM, CDR2 ANQGSEA. The CDR3 totals 12 residues. The chain's CDR3 is CSVNRGHGELFF. The CDR3 DNA sequence: TGCAGCGTCAACAGGGGGCACGGGGAGCTGTTTTTT.

This clone was found a few times. The CDR3 sequence is CASSLGQGRGGGYTF. The CDR3 nucleotides are TGTGCCAGCAGTTTGGGACAGGGGAGAGGAGGGGGCTACACCTTC. The chain is built from TRBV27 and TRBJ1-2; TRBD1 aligns across 10 bases. The germline V gene has CDR1 MNHEY and CDR2 SMNVEV (reference sequence). This CDR3 is built from 15 residues. V was pared by 3 bases and J by 8 bases, with 9 bases of the junction left unmatched.

In this sample, this clone turned up a few times. At the DNA level, this CDR3 is encoded by other sequences in the same sample as well. This chain uses TRBV2 with TRBJ2-1; maybe TRBD2 (5 bases). CDR1 is SNHLY and CDR2 is FYNNEI in the germline V gene. Trimming took 7 bases from V and 7 from J, leaving 5 bases between them. This CDR3 region has 10 residues. CDR3 in DNA: TGTGCCAGCACGGGGAATGAGCAGTTCTTC. This encodes CASTGNEQFF.

This clone was seen a few times. This chain connects TRBV29-1 to TRBJ1-1, with TRBD1 as a possible D gene (5 bases). The length of the CDR3 is 14 residues. V lost 6 bases and J 1 base, leaving 15 bases between the germline ends. Germline lookup yields CDR1 SQVTM and CDR2 ANQGSEA. This CDR3 is CSVAPGPRNTEAFF. CDR3 in DNA: TGCAGCGTAGCTCCGGGACCCAGGAACACTGAAGCTTTCTTT.

The chain recombines TRBV7-9 with TRBJ2-5; D may be TRBD1 (6 bases). Germline lookup yields CDR1 SEHNR and CDR2 FQNEAQ (reference sequence). This CDR3 contains 13 residues. Trimming stripped 7 bases from V and 5 bases from J, with 14 bases between. CDR3 nucleotide sequence: TGTGCCAGCACCGCCCAGGGGCGGGAGACCCAGTACTTC. This codes for CASTAQGRETQYF. Full variable domain (rest looked up from reference TRBV7-9 and TRBJ2-5): DTGVSQNPRHKITKRGQNVTFRCDPISEHNRLYWYRQTLGQGPEFLTYFQNEAQLEKSRLLSDRFSAERPKGSFSTLEIQRTEQGDSAMYLCASTAQGRETQYFGPGTRLLVL.